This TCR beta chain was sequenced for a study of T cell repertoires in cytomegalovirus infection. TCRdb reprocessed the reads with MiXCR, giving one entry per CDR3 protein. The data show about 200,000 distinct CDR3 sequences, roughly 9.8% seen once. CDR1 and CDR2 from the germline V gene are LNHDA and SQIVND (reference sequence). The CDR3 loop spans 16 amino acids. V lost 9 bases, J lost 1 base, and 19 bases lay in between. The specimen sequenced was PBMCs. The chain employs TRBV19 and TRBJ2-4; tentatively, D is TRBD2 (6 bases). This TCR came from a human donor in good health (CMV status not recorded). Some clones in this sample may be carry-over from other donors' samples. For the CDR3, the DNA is TGTGCCAGAAATTTGATTAGGAGGGCCGCCAAAAACATTCAGTACTTC. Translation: CARNLIRRAAKNIQYF.